This entry features one T cell receptor (beta chain) sequence. These data originate in a study of control samples from healthy donors and cancer patients. The ends were cut back, 0 bases at V and 8 bases at J, with 17 bases in the middle. Looked up from germline, CDR1 is SGHRS and CDR2 is YFSETQ. CDR3 length: 16 residues. Data came from immunoSEQ multiplex PCR; TCRdb stores just in-frame clones and leaves some out. The sample lists 90,000 or so clones, roughly 80% occurring once. Input material: blood. This chain uses TRBV5-1 with TRBJ1-4; D perhaps matches TRBD1 (6 bases). The clonotype was recovered from a man aged 25-40 years in good health. CDR3 in amino acids: CASSLGQGQVKEKLFF. CDR3 DNA sequence: TGCGCCAGCAGCTTGGGGCAGGGGCAGGTGAAAGAAAAACTGTTTTTT.